This T cell receptor beta chain derives from a study of T cell repertoires in aging, cancer and after chemotherapy. Looking at the study overall: Donor ages fell into six groups from 30 or younger up to 70 or older. Patients with chronic lymphocytic leukemia were sampled before and after fludarabine- or bendamustine-based chemotherapy.

CDR3 length equals 17 residues. V lost 5 bases and J lost 2; bases outside the gene matches: 6. CDR1 and CDR2 (germline): MNHEY, SVGAGI. A mixed TRB-A/B primer pool amplified rearranged TRB by multiplex touch-down PCR. Using its own MiXCR run on the multiplex PCR reads, TCRdb lists one record per CDR3 protein. This table holds fewer than 8,500 distinct CDR3 sequences, roughly 29% found once. A note on this clonotype: No antigen is known for it.

Broader study findings: These repertoire data do not allow conclusions about immunological memory after chemotherapy.

The template was genomic DNA from peripheral blood, not RNA. The rearrangement links TRBV6-5 to TRBJ2-3; TRBD2 agrees at 14 bases. The sample was blood. The receptor was isolated from a human donor with a blood cancer. The donor label of this sample is uncertain. In DNA, the CDR3 is TGTGCCAGCAGTCGCCGACTAGCGGGGGGGGTCACAGATACGCAGTATTTT. Protein sequence: CASSRRLAGGVTDTQYF.